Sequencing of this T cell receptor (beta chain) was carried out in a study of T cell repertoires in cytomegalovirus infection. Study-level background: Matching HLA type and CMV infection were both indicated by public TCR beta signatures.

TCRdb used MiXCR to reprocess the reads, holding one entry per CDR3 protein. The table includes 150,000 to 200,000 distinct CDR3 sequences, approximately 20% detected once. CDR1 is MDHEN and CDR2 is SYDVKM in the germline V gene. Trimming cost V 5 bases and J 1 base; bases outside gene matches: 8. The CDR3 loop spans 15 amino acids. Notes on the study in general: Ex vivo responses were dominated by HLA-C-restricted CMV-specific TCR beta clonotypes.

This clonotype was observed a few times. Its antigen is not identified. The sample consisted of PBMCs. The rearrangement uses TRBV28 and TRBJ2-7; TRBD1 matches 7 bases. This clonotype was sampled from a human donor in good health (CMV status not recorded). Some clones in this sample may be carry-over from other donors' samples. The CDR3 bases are TGTGCCAGCAGTCCTATAGGGGGCGCATCCTACGAGCAGTACTTC. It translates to CASSPIGGASYEQYF.